A single sample is the source of the 29 T cell receptor beta chains below, sequenced in a study of cytotoxic CD8 clonotypes in ibrutinib-treated CLL. TCRdb keeps only in-frame clones here, not all; method: immunoSEQ multiplex PCR. The sample lists 150,000 or so clones; approximately 81% were seen once. Sequenced material: PBMCs, taken after 12 months of ibrutinib treatment. These receptors came from a human donor with chronic lymphocytic leukemia.

The chain couples TRBV27 to TRBJ1-2, with D perhaps matching TRBD1 (5 bases). The CDR3 totals 13 residues. Germline lookup yields CDR1 MNHEY and CDR2 SMNVEV (reference sequence). V gave up 6 bases and J gave up 4 bases, with 12 bases separating them. CDR3 loop: CASSPRRGYGYTF. CDR3 coding DNA: TGTGCCAGCAGCCCTCGAAGGGGCTATGGCTACACCTTC.

This clone has only a few counts. The genes are TRBV29-1 and TRBJ2-7, with 10 bases that match TRBD2. Trimming at V came to 5 bases and at J to 3 bases, leaving 4 bases not matched to a gene. Per germline, CDR1 SQVTM and CDR2 ANQGSEA. The CDR3 contains 13 residues. The CDR3 DNA reads TGCAGCGTTCTAGCGGGAGCGAACTACGAGCAGTACTTC. As protein: CSVLAGANYEQYF.

This clone was recorded a few times. This chain joins TRBV5-1 and TRBJ2-1; 7 positions match TRBD2. CDR1 is SGHRS, CDR2 YFSETQ, per germline. V lost 4 bases to trimming and J lost 0 bases; unmatched junction nucleotides: 10. CDR3 length: 17 residues. CDR3 nucleotides: TGCGCCAGCAGCCTCACGACTAGCAGAAGCTCCTACAATGAGCAGTTCTTC. Translating gives CASSLTTSRSSYNEQFF.

With respect to this clone: Other DNA sequences in this sample translate to the same CDR3. The gene calls are TRBV6-5 and TRBJ1-1, with D possibly being TRBD1 (6 bases). V dropped 6 bases and J dropped 1 base, with 9 bases sitting between them. The CDR3 covers 13 residues. The V gene's germline CDR1 is MNHEY and CDR2 SVGAGI. The CDR3 DNA is TGTGCCAGCAGCCAGACAGGGAACACTGAAGCTTTCTTT. As protein: CASSQTGNTEAFF.

The chain couples TRBV10-3 to TRBJ1-1; D is possibly TRBD1 (6 bases). CDR1 and CDR2 (germline): ENHRY, SYGVKD. V was pared by 5 bases and J by 12 bases, with 16 bases between. This CDR3 is 12 amino acids long. CDR3 residues: CAISSGAGTTFF. The DNA of the CDR3 is TGTGCCATCAGTTCAGGGGCAGGGACGACTTTCTTT.

This chain joins TRBV6-5 and TRBJ1-2; TRBD1 might be the D (6 bases). V lost 5 bases and J 10 bases, leaving 17 bases between the germline ends. The CDR3 length is 13 residues. CDR1 MNHEY and CDR2 SVGAGI come from the germline V gene. CDR3 region: CASSPTGAKHYTF. CDR3 nucleotide sequence: TGTGCCAGCAGTCCGACAGGCGCCAAGCACTACACCTTC.

This clone was counted only a few times. Here the CDR3 reads CASSPPTVYEQYF. The CDR3 bases are TGTGCCAGCTCACCCCCGACAGTCTACGAGCAGTACTTC. The chain joins TRBV18 to TRBJ2-7, with D perhaps matching TRBD1 (5 bases). Germline values: CDR1 KGHSH, CDR2 LQKENI. The CDR3 is 13 residues long. Between the trimmed V and J ends, which lost 3 bases and 3 bases, there was a span of 9 bases.

CDR3 sequence: CASSSPGAVRAQDIAKNIQYF. The CDR3 DNA reads TGTGCCAGCAGTTCCCCGGGGGCCGTACGGGCCCAAGACATAGCCAAAAACATTCAGTACTTC. This chain connects TRBV28 to TRBJ2-4; perhaps D is TRBD1 or TRBD2 (6 bases each). Germline CDR1 and CDR2: MDHEN and SYDVKM. The germline V and J ends were trimmed by 4 bases and 0 bases, with 28 bases remaining between them. The CDR3 contains 21 residues. The whole variable domain, remainder taken from reference TRBV28 and TRBJ2-4, is DVKVTQSSRYLVKRTGEKVFLECVQDMDHENMFWYRQDPGLGLRLIYFSYDVKMKEKGDIPEGYSVSREKKERFSLILESASTNQTSMYLCASSSPGAVRAQDIAKNIQYFGAGTRLSVL.

The CDR3 region is CASSLAVGLAGFEQFF. CDR3 in DNA: TGTGCCAGCAGCTTAGCGGTGGGACTAGCGGGATTTGAGCAGTTCTTC. The V call is TRBV7-6, the J call TRBJ2-1; TRBD2 matches at 13 bases. Germline assignment: CDR1 SGHVS and CDR2 FNYEAQ. CDR3 size: 16 residues. V dropped 0 bases and J dropped 9; count of bases not matched to a gene: 5.

The rearrangement uses TRBV5-1 and TRBJ1-3; D unclear. Looked up from germline, CDR1 is SGHRS and CDR2 is YFSETQ. Deletions cut 0 bases from V and 0 bases from J, with 7 bases between. This CDR3 has 15 residues. CDR3 region: CASSLALGSGNTIYF. In nucleotides, the CDR3 is TGCGCCAGCAGCTTGGCCTTGGGCTCTGGAAACACCATATATTTT.

The J gene is TRBJ2-2, the V gene TRBV30, with 7 bases lining up with TRBD2. Trimming cost V 4 bases and J 2 bases; bases outside gene matches: 4. CDR3 length equals 14 residues. The germline gives CDR1 GTSNPN, CDR2 SVGIG (reference sequence). This CDR3 is CAWTRTRNTGELFF. As DNA, the CDR3 is TGTGCCTGGACCAGGACTAGAAACACCGGGGAGCTGTTTTTT. Variable domain in full (rest from reference TRBV30 and TRBJ2-2): SQTIHQWPATLVQPVGSPLSLECTVEGTSNPNLYWYRQAAGRGLQLLFYSVGIGQISSEVPQNLSASRPQDRQFILSSKKLLLSDSGFYLCAWTRTRNTGELFFGEGSRLTVL.

CDR3 sequence: CAIRETGGLEEKLFF. In DNA form, the CDR3 reads TGTGCCATCAGGGAAACAGGGGGCCTGGAAGAAAAACTGTTTTTT. The V call is TRBV10-3, the J call TRBJ1-4, with 9 nucleotides matching TRBD1. The CDR3 length is 15 residues. Per germline, CDR1 ENHRY and CDR2 SYGVKD. Trimming removed 6 bases from V and 8 bases from J; junction bases left unmatched: 10.

This chain uses TRBV5-4 with TRBJ1-2; D unresolved. Looked up from germline, CDR1 is SGHNT and CDR2 is YYREEE (reference sequence). The germline V and J ends were trimmed by 4 bases and 4 bases, with 14 bases remaining between them. This CDR3 spans 14 amino acids. Here the CDR3 DNA reads TGTGCCAGCAGCCCTAACCACGGTGGCTATGGCTACACCTTC. Residues: CASSPNHGGYGYTF.

J is TRBJ1-1 and V is TRBV11-1; TRBD1 might be the D (5 bases). V lost 3 bases and J lost 0, with 11 bases in between. Germline V gene sequence: CDR1 SGHAT, CDR2 FQDESV (reference sequence). This CDR3 spans 15 amino acids. The CDR3 DNA follows: TGTGCCAGCAGCTTTAATGGGGGGGTGAACACTGAAGCTTTCTTT. This sequence encodes CASSFNGGVNTEAFF.

The rearrangement joins TRBV10-3 to TRBJ2-7; the D gene is possibly TRBD2 (6 bases). Germline CDR1 and CDR2: ENHRY and SYGVKD. The germline V and J ends were trimmed by 7 bases and 4 bases, with 8 bases remaining between them. The CDR3 is 11 residues long. The CDR3 DNA reads as TGTGCCATCATGGGGGGATACGAGCAGTACTTC. It yields the protein CAIMGGYEQYF.

The chain is built from TRBV4-3 and TRBJ2-2; D perhaps matches TRBD1 (6 bases). This CDR3 region has 14 residues. Germline-derived CDR1 and CDR2 are LGHNA and YSLEER. Trimming took 3 bases from V and 3 from J, leaving 8 bases between them. The CDR3: CASSQGHYTGELFF. For the CDR3, the DNA is TGCGCCAGCAGCCAGGGACACTACACCGGGGAGCTGTTTTTT.

This clone was seen a few times. The gene calls are TRBV7-3 and TRBJ2-1; 12 bases align to TRBD2. J gave up 7 bases and V 9 bases, and 10 bases lay outside the gene matches. Germline V gives CDR1 SGHTA, CDR2 FQGTGA. The CDR3 is 15 amino acids. The CDR3 protein is CASTPSGRGRNEQFF. In DNA form, the CDR3 reads TGTGCCAGTACCCCTAGCGGGAGGGGGAGGAATGAGCAGTTCTTC.

The chain recombines TRBV4-3 with TRBJ2-1; no clear D gene. Germline CDR1 is LGHNA and CDR2 is YSLEER. V dropped 3 bases and J dropped 0 bases, with 12 bases sitting between them. CDR3 length equals 16 residues. CDR3 in amino acids: CASSQYGLNSYNEQFF. CDR3 DNA sequence: TGCGCCAGCAGCCAGTACGGGCTCAACTCCTACAATGAGCAGTTCTTC.

The J gene is TRBJ2-7, the V gene TRBV7-2; D may be TRBD1 (6 bases). CDR3 size: 17 residues. Trimming took off 3 bases at V and 4 bases at J, with 22 bases between the two ends. The germline V gene has CDR1 SGHTA and CDR2 FQGNSA. In DNA, the CDR3 is TGTGCCAGCAGCTTGGATCCCAGGGGAATGAAGGGATACGAGCAGTACTTC. Its translation is CASSLDPRGMKGYEQYF. The whole variable domain, remainder taken from reference TRBV7-2 and TRBJ2-7, is GAGVSQSPSNKVTEKGKDVELRCDPISGHTALYWYRQSLGQGLEFLIYFQGNSAPDKSGLPSDRFSAERTGGSVSTLTIQRTQQEDSAVYLCASSLDPRGMKGYEQYFGPGTRLTVT.

V is TRBV18 and J is TRBJ1-2, with D tentatively TRBD1 (6 bases). The length of the CDR3 is 12 residues. V was trimmed by 4 bases and J by 8 bases, leaving 11 bases between them. Germline-derived CDR1 and CDR2 are KGHSH and LQKENI. DNA for the CDR3: TGTGCCAGCTCACAAGGGGGGGACGGCTACACCTTC. Translating it yields CASSQGGDGYTF.

The chain recombines TRBV5-1 with TRBJ2-7, with D possibly called TRBD1 or TRBD2 (5 bases each). The CDR3 loop spans 14 amino acids. The V end was cut by 0 bases, the J end by 4 bases, with 11 bases between. The V gene's germline CDR1 is SGHRS and CDR2 YFSETQ. The CDR3 sequence: CASSLEGTEYEQYF. The CDR3, as DNA: TGCGCCAGCAGCTTGGAGGGGACCGAGTACGAGCAGTACTTC. Drawing the rest from reference TRBV5-1 and TRBJ2-7, the complete variable domain is KAGVTQTPRYLIKTRGQQVTLSCSPISGHRSVSWYQQTPGQGLQFLFEYFSETQRNKGNFPGRFSGRQFSNSRSEMNVSTLELGDSALYLCASSLEGTEYEQYFGPGTRLTVT.

The chain is built from TRBV29-1 and TRBJ2-5; TRBD2 is a possible D gene (6 bases). Per the germline V gene, CDR1 is SQVTM and CDR2 is ANQGSEA. V was clipped by 5 bases and J by 2 bases, with 12 bases between them. This CDR3 has 13 residues. This CDR3 reads CSVPGGRQETQYF. In nucleotides, the CDR3 is TGCAGCGTTCCGGGTGGGAGGCAAGAGACCCAGTACTTC.

In its sample, this clone was seen a few times. V usage is TRBV6-5 and J usage is TRBJ1-2; 7 nucleotides agree with TRBD1. With 6 bases clipped from V and 3 bases from J, the junction kept 4 bases outside the gene matches. CDR1 and CDR2 from the germline V gene are MNHEY and SVGAGI. CDR3 length equals 13 residues. CDR3 protein: CASSQGGYYGYTF. CDR3 sequence (DNA): TGTGCCAGCAGCCAAGGGGGCTACTATGGCTACACCTTC.

This clone came up once. The chain employs TRBV28 and TRBJ1-4; D uncertain. Germline CDR1 MDHEN, CDR2 SYDVKM. This CDR3 is built from 12 residues. The ends were cut back, 9 bases at V and 5 bases at J, with 10 bases in the middle. This chain's CDR3 is CASRDPNEKLFF. CDR3 bases: TGTGCCAGTCGAGATCCAAATGAAAAACTGTTTTTT.

V is TRBV7-2 and J is TRBJ2-7; possible D gene TRBD1, 5 bases. From germline, CDR1 is SGHTA and CDR2 FQGNSA. The length of the CDR3 is 15 residues. Trimming pared 2 bases from V and 2 bases from J, leaving 13 bases between. CDR3 DNA: TGTGCCAGCAGCTTAAGTGCAGGGAACCCCTACGAGCAGTACTTC. This gives the protein CASSLSAGNPYEQYF.

The rearrangement joins TRBV7-9 to TRBJ2-5; no clear D. Germline CDR1 is SEHNR and CDR2 is FQNEAQ (reference sequence). V lost 5 bases to trimming and J lost 5 bases, with 15 bases between them. The CDR3 is 14 amino acids. The CDR3 region is CASSPDRPLETQYF. As DNA, the CDR3 is TGTGCCAGCAGCCCCGACCGACCTCTGGAGACCCAGTACTTC. The full variable domain, its missing parts supplied by reference TRBV7-9 and TRBJ2-5, is DTGVSQNPRHKITKRGQNVTFRCDPISEHNRLYWYRQTLGQGPEFLTYFQNEAQLEKSRLLSDRFSAERPKGSFSTLEIQRTEQGDSAMYLCASSPDRPLETQYFGPGTRLLVL.

About this clone itself: One end of the junction varies from germline; a read error may be responsible. V and J are TRBV7-7 and TRBJ2-1, with D possibly matching TRBD2 (5 bases). The CDR3 extends over 13 amino acids. Per the germline V gene, CDR1 is SSHAT and CDR2 is FNYEAQ (reference sequence). The CDR3 sequence: CASSLAHGDEQFF. CDR3 nucleotide sequence: TGTGCTAGCAGCTTAGCGCATGGTGATGAGCAGTTCTTC.

To note about this clone: The sample has other DNA sequences that encode this CDR3 too. CDR3 residues: CSVEPGRSYNEQFF. CDR3 bases: TGCAGCGTTGAACCGGGTCGCTCCTACAATGAGCAGTTCTTC. J is TRBJ2-1 and V is TRBV29-1, with D hard to call. Germline CDR1 SQVTM, CDR2 ANQGSEA. V was trimmed by 2 bases and J by 0 bases, leaving 8 bases between them. The CDR3 totals 14 residues.

The chain joins TRBV18 to TRBJ1-1; D call uncertain. From germline, CDR1 is KGHSH and CDR2 LQKENI. Deletions cut 3 bases from V and 6 bases from J, with 11 bases between. This CDR3 is built from 13 residues. The CDR3 protein is CASSPKGLSEAFF. The CDR3 DNA follows: TGTGCCAGCTCACCGAAAGGCTTATCTGAAGCTTTCTTT.